This T cell receptor beta chain was identified during a study of blood T cell repertoires in COVID-19. Study at large: Spain, Italy and the United States supplied samples that represented acute and convalescent COVID-19. The cDNA or gDNA used as material had been derived from T cells, B-cell-depleted T cells, or PBMCs.

CDR1 is MGHDK and CDR2 is SYGVNS in the germline V gene. V lost 5 bases to trimming and J lost 2 bases, with 15 bases between them. This CDR3 contains 15 residues. Original analysis: It was from reference gene primer amplification that nucleated cell counts were estimated. The protocol was immunoSEQ multiplex PCR, while the TCRdb copy is restricted to in-frame clones and leaves out a portion. V and J calls and clone size follow that table, whereas D and trimming were derived from the DNA. The sample yields 81,000 or so clones, 89% seen once. What was sequenced was peripheral blood. The receptor was isolated from a man in his 70s with active or convalescent COVID-19. The gene calls are TRBV25-1 and TRBJ1-2; a possible D gene is TRBD1 (6 bases). CDR3 DNA: TGTGCCAGCAGTACCCCAGGGGCCCTAAACTATGGCTACACCTTC. It yields the protein CASSTPGALNYGYTF.